This T cell receptor (beta chain) was captured by sequencing in a study of blood T cell repertoires in COVID-19. Study-wide background: Samples of COVID-19 (acute and convalescent) were obtained from the United States, Italy and Spain.

In the original workflow: Researchers report that nucleated cell counts were estimated from reference gene primer amplification. The table came from immunoSEQ multiplex PCR; TCRdb's copy has only in-frame clones and leaves some out. The V and J calls and clone size were taken over from that table, and D and trimming were inferred from the DNA. The sample has about 270,000 clones, approximately 90% seen once. Those who participated ranged in age from about 18 to 89 years and resided in 20 to 30 US areas. Cohort assignment relied on participant-reported clinical history. The germline gives CDR1 MGHRA, CDR2 YSYEKL. This CDR3 spans 16 amino acids. The V gene lost 2 bases and the J gene lost 1 base, with 12 bases spanning the gap.

V gene TRBV4-1 combines with J gene TRBJ2-1; the D gene is possibly TRBD2 (6 bases). The sequenced material came from PBMCs or T cells enriched from blood (not recorded which). The receptor comes from a woman younger than 45 with acute COVID-19. CDR3 residues: CASSQSLAVSYNEQFF. CDR3 sequence (DNA): TGCGCCAGCAGCCAATCCTTAGCGGTATCCTACAATGAGCAGTTCTTC.